One and the same sample provided the 8 T cell receptor beta chains below, sequenced in a study of blood T cell repertoires in COVID-19. Measured with immunoSEQ multiplex PCR; TCRdb has only the in-frame clones, and not every one. The profile shows more than 95,000 clones, approximately 83% of them singletons. Sequencing was done on a sample of peripheral blood. Source of these receptors: a man older than 75 with active or convalescent COVID-19.

The gene calls are TRBV9 and TRBJ1-3; TRBD1 is a possible D gene (6 bases). CDR3 length: 16 residues. In germline, CDR1 is SGDLS, CDR2 YYNGEE. Trimming shortened V by 4 bases and J by 0 bases, and 14 bases separated the two germline ends. The CDR3 DNA reads TGTGCCAGCAGCTCCCCGGACAGAAGCTCTGGAAACACCATATATTTT. It yields the protein CASSSPDRSSGNTIYF.

This rearrangement joins TRBV11-3 to TRBJ2-3, with TRBD1 identical over 7 bases. The CDR3 is 16 amino acids. The trim removed 4 bases at V and 6 bases at J, leaving 13 bases unmatched. Germline V gives CDR1 SGHNT, CDR2 YENEEA. The CDR3 DNA sequence: TGTGCCAGCAGCTCAAGAAGACAGGGCCTCCCGGATACGCAGTATTTT. It is translated as CASSSRRQGLPDTQYF. The complete variable domain, with remaining parts taken from reference TRBV11-3 and TRBJ2-3, reads EAGVVQSPRYKIIEKKQPVAFWCNPISGHNTLYWYLQNLGQGPELLIRYENEEAVDDSQLPKDRFSAERLKGVDSTLKIQPAELGDSAVYLCASSSRRQGLPDTQYFGPGTRLTVL.

CDR3 nucleotides: TGTGCCAGCAGCCCCGGGACTAGTTCCAATGAGCAGTTCTTC. Encoded protein: CASSPGTSSNEQFF. The chain uses TRBV7-3 and TRBJ2-1; 8 bases are shared with TRBD2. Trimming took 5 bases from V and 6 from J; bases not matched to a gene: 6. The CDR3 consists of 14 residues. CDR1 SGHTA and CDR2 FQGTGA come from the germline V gene.

The V and J genes are TRBV19 and TRBJ2-1; D might be TRBD1 (6 bases). Looked up from germline, CDR1 is LNHDA and CDR2 is SQIVND (reference sequence). The CDR3 covers 16 residues. V was clipped by 3 bases and J by 2 bases, with 14 bases between them. The CDR3 sequence is CASSMSSGEPYNEQFF. The CDR3 bases are TGTGCCAGTAGTATGAGTTCAGGGGAACCCTACAATGAGCAGTTCTTC.

The rearrangement uses TRBV6-5 and TRBJ2-1, with 12 positions matching TRBD2. Per germline, CDR1 MNHEY and CDR2 SVGAGI. CDR3 size: 14 residues. V lost 6 bases to trimming and J lost 6 bases; unmatched junction nucleotides: 3. The DNA for the CDR3 is TGTGCCAGCAGGACTAGCGGGGGCCCCAATGAGCAGTTCTTC. Its protein is CASRTSGGPNEQFF.

The V and J genes are TRBV3-1 (or the pseudogene TRBV3-2) and TRBJ2-5; TRBD2 aligns across 9 bases. J lost 5 bases, V lost 0 bases, and 13 bases had no gene match. Germline V gene data show CDR1 as LGHDT and CDR2 as YNNKEL (reference sequence). The CDR3 is 18 residues long. The CDR3 DNA reads TGTGCCAGCAGCCAAGATATTAACCGCGGGACTAGCAGGGAGACCCAGTACTTC. As protein: CASSQDINRGTSRETQYF.

The chain employs TRBV4-1 and TRBJ1-5, with 12 bases aligning to TRBD1. There are 17 residues in the CDR3. The germline CDR1 and CDR2 sequences are MGHRA and YSYEKL. With V trimmed by 0 bases and J by 4 bases, 4 bases remained unmatched. This chain's CDR3 is CASSQDRGQGANQPQHF. The DNA for the CDR3 is TGCGCCAGCAGCCAAGATCGGGGACAGGGGGCGAATCAGCCCCAGCATTTT.

The V gene is TRBV6-2 or TRBV6-3, the J gene TRBJ2-1, with 9 positions matching TRBD2. From germline, CDR1 is MNHEY and CDR2 SVGEGT. This CDR3 spans 16 amino acids. With 3 bases clipped from V and 4 bases from J, the junction kept 7 bases outside the gene matches. CDR3 in amino acids: CASSYRGGRGYNEQFF. In nucleotides, the CDR3 is TGTGCCAGCAGTTATCGGGGCGGGAGGGGATACAATGAGCAGTTCTTC.